Below are 26 T cell receptor beta chains sequenced from a single sample in a study of cytomegalovirus exposure and HLA in healthy donors. Data came from immunoSEQ multiplex PCR; TCRdb stores just in-frame clones and leaves some out. The sample contains a few hundred thousand clones, about 86% of which appear only once. The specimen sequenced was PBMCs. These receptors were collected from a woman between 18 and 29 years old in good health and CMV-seronegative.

The chain is built from TRBV27 and TRBJ2-3, with no clear D. V lost 3 bases, J lost 2 bases, and 9 bases lay in between. The CDR3 is made up of 14 amino acids. The germline gives CDR1 MNHEY, CDR2 SMNVEV (reference sequence). The CDR3 sequence: CASSLGRPTDTQYF. The CDR3 DNA sequence: TGTGCCAGCAGTTTGGGCAGACCCACAGATACGCAGTATTTT.

The rearrangement links TRBV25-1 to TRBJ2-5; 7 nucleotides match TRBD2. The CDR3 consists of 15 residues. Trimming at V came to 7 bases and at J to 1 base, leaving 9 bases not matched to a gene. Looked up from germline, CDR1 is MGHDK and CDR2 is SYGVNS. CDR3 coding DNA: TGTGCCAGCACCGATGGGGGGGACGGCCAAGAGACCCAGTACTTC. Protein: CASTDGGDGQETQYF. The variable domain in full, with the rest retrieved from reference TRBV25-1 and TRBJ2-5, is EADIYQTPRYLVIGTGKKITLECSQTMGHDKMYWYQQDPGMELHLIHYSYGVNSTEKGDLSSESTVSRIRTEHFPLTLESARPSHTSQYLCASTDGGDGQETQYFGPGTRLLVL.

This chain connects TRBV2 to TRBJ2-3, with 9 bases fitting TRBD2. The J segment lost 0 bases and the V segment lost 4 bases, leaving 2 bases of the junction unmatched. The CDR3 covers 15 residues. Germline CDR1 and CDR2: SNHLY and FYNNEI. The CDR3 protein is CASSVGTSSTDTQYF. The CDR3 DNA is TGTGCCAGCAGTGTGGGGACTAGCAGCACAGATACGCAGTATTTT.

This chain uses TRBV5-1 with TRBJ1-4; perhaps TRBD1 as D (5 bases). V was cut by 1 base and J by 1 base, with 11 bases left in between. Germline CDR1 reads SGHRS; CDR2 reads YFSETQ. This CDR3 has 16 residues. This chain's CDR3 is CASSLRLQGTNEKLFF. The CDR3 DNA reads TGCGCCAGCAGCTTGAGACTCCAGGGAACTAATGAAAAACTGTTTTTT.

The chain links TRBV9 to TRBJ2-2; 8 nucleotides agree with TRBD1. From germline, CDR1 is SGDLS and CDR2 YYNGEE. V dropped 6 bases and J dropped 3; count of bases not matched to a gene: 10. The length of the CDR3 is 16 residues. CDR3 sequence (DNA): TGTGCCAGCACCCGTAGTGGACAGGGAGACACCGGGGAGCTGTTTTTT. Its translation: CASTRSGQGDTGELFF.

This clone has more than one count but fewer than ten. The chain is built from TRBV29-1 and TRBJ1-3, with unresolved D. In germline, CDR1 is SQVTM, CDR2 ANQGSEA. V shed 7 bases and J shed 4 bases, with 11 bases lying between them. CDR3 length equals 12 residues. The CDR3 sequence is CSAGLGGNTIYF. The CDR3 bases are TGCAGCGCCGGACTGGGGGGAAACACCATATATTTT.

In DNA form, the CDR3 reads TGCAGCGTTGAAAAGTCTAGCGGGGCTCGGGAGACCCAGTACTTC. Its protein is CSVEKSSGARETQYF. The chain combines TRBV29-1 with TRBJ2-5, with 9 bases identical to TRBD2. Germline CDR1 is SQVTM and CDR2 is ANQGSEA. The CDR3 sequence is 15 residues long. V shed 2 bases and J 5 bases; nucleotides not matched to a gene: 9. Drawing the rest from reference TRBV29-1 and TRBJ2-5, the complete variable domain is SAVISQKPSRDICQRGTSLTIQCQVDSQVTMMFWYRQQPGQSLTLIATANQGSEATYESGFVIDKFPISRPNLTFSTLTVSNMSPEDSSIYLCSVEKSSGARETQYFGPGTRLLVL.

The chain joins TRBV5-6 to TRBJ1-2, with D perhaps TRBD1 (6 bases). V was cut by 1 base and J by 6 bases, with 16 bases left in between. The CDR3 loop spans 15 amino acids. CDR1 is SGHDT and CDR2 is YYEEEE in the germline V gene. DNA of the CDR3: TGTGCCAGCAGCTTGTACAGGGCATTGAGACATGGCTACACCTTC. It encodes CASSLYRALRHGYTF.

The chain combines TRBV27 with TRBJ1-2; 7 bases line up with TRBD1. From germline, CDR1 is MNHEY and CDR2 SMNVEV (reference sequence). This CDR3 has 13 residues. The junction had 8 bases not matched to a gene; V was cut back by 7 bases and J by 6 bases. CDR3 DNA: TGTGCCAGCAAAGGGGTCAGGGGGGATGGCTACACCTTC. It specifies CASKGVRGDGYTF.

The V gene is TRBV20-1, the J gene TRBJ2-7; D is unresolved. The CDR3 contains 11 residues. Germline V gives CDR1 DFQATT, CDR2 SNEGSKA (reference sequence). The V end lost 3 bases, the J end lost 5 bases, and 8 bases lay between the germline ends. CDR3 coding DNA: TGCAGTGCTAGTCGAGAAGACGAGCAGTACTTC. This gives the protein CSASREDEQYF.

The chain recombines TRBV7-9 with TRBJ2-1; no clear D. Between the trimmed V and J ends, which lost 4 bases and 7 bases, there was a span of 8 bases. CDR3 length equals 12 residues. CDR1 and CDR2 (germline): SEHNR, FQNEAQ (reference sequence). CDR3 DNA: TGTGCCAGCAGCTCGCTAGAGAATGAGCAGTTCTTC. The encoded protein is CASSSLENEQFF.

This clone appeared a single time. The chain couples TRBV4-2 to TRBJ1-3; D unclear. Per germline, CDR1 LGHNA and CDR2 YNFKEQ. CDR3 length: 16 amino acids. V lost 0 bases and J lost 0, with 9 bases in between. CDR3 bases: TGTGCCAGCAGCCAAGACCTGGGCCTCTCTGGAAACACCATATATTTT. This translates into CASSQDLGLSGNTIYF.

The rearrangement links TRBV5-1 to TRBJ2-3, with 11 bases matching TRBD2. The CDR3 extends over 15 amino acids. Per the germline V gene, CDR1 is SGHRS and CDR2 is YFSETQ. J lost 2 bases, V lost 7 bases, and 6 bases had no gene match. Here the CDR3 reads CASLLAGVNTDTQYF. CDR3 bases: TGCGCCAGCCTACTAGCGGGGGTGAACACAGATACGCAGTATTTT.

This clone was seen a single time. The rearrangement uses TRBV6-1 and TRBJ2-7, with D possibly matching TRBD1 (6 bases). In germline, CDR1 is MNHNS, CDR2 SASEGT. CDR3 length: 14 amino acids. V was shortened by 0 bases and J by 7 bases, with 13 bases between the two germline ends. The DNA for the CDR3 is TGTGCCAGCAGTGAAGCGGGACATAAAATAGAGCAGTACTTC. Translation gives CASSEAGHKIEQYF.

The chain carries TRBV27 and TRBJ1-2; D is undetermined. V was clipped by 6 bases and J by 8 bases, with 25 bases between them. The CDR3 length is 16 residues. Looked up from germline, CDR1 is MNHEY and CDR2 is SMNVEV (reference sequence). The CDR3 is CASSDGTGSFLGGYTF. In DNA, the CDR3 is TGTGCCAGCAGCGACGGTACCGGGTCCTTTCTTGGAGGCTACACCTTC.

The chain employs TRBV9 and TRBJ2-3; 9 bases agree with TRBD2. CDR3 size: 16 residues. Unmatched junction bases numbered 6, after V lost 0 bases and J lost 4 bases. Germline CDR1 SGDLS, CDR2 YYNGEE. The CDR3 region is CASSVGLAGNADTQYF. The CDR3 DNA reads TGTGCCAGCAGCGTAGGGCTAGCGGGAAACGCAGATACGCAGTATTTT. Combining the CDR3 with reference TRBV9 and TRBJ2-3 gives the whole variable domain DSGVTQTPKHLITATGQRVTLRCSPRSGDLSVYWYQQSLDQGLQFLIQYYNGEERAKGNILERFSAQQFPDLHSELNLSSLELGDSALYFCASSVGLAGNADTQYFGPGTRLTVL.

The chain couples TRBV5-6 to TRBJ2-7, with 10 bases that match TRBD1. The CDR3 contains 15 residues. The junction had 5 bases not matched to a gene; V was cut back by 4 bases and J by 1 base. Germline V gene sequence: CDR1 SGHDT, CDR2 YYEEEE. CDR3 region: CASSLTGGLSYEQYF. CDR3 DNA sequence: TGTGCCAGCAGCCTGACAGGGGGCTTATCCTACGAGCAGTACTTC.

The genes are TRBV5-1 and TRBJ2-3, with a possible D match to TRBD2 (6 bases). V was trimmed by 3 bases and J by 4 bases, leaving 15 bases between them. The CDR3 consists of 15 residues. The V gene's germline CDR1 is SGHRS and CDR2 YFSETQ. In DNA, the CDR3 is TGCGCCAGCAGCTCACCGGGACTCCGAGCAGATACGCAGTATTTT. Its protein product is CASSSPGLRADTQYF.

The chain couples TRBV4-1 to TRBJ2-7, with 7 bases identical to TRBD1. V dropped 4 bases and J dropped 4; count of bases not matched to a gene: 10. The CDR3 is 15 residues long. The V gene's germline CDR1 is MGHRA and CDR2 YSYEKL. The chain's CDR3 is CASSPFMGQLYEQYF. In nucleotides, the CDR3 is TGCGCCAGCAGCCCTTTCATGGGACAGCTGTACGAGCAGTACTTC.

V gene TRBV7-9 combines with J gene TRBJ2-7; D gene ambiguous. Per germline, CDR1 SEHNR and CDR2 FQNEAQ (reference sequence). Trimming cost V 1 base and J 5 bases, with 12 bases left between them. CDR3 length: 14 amino acids. The CDR3 spells CASSLDRTVDEQYF. Here the CDR3 DNA reads TGTGCCAGCAGCTTAGACAGAACAGTAGACGAGCAGTACTTC.

This chain uses TRBV5-6 with TRBJ1-2; perhaps TRBD1 as D (6 bases). The V end was cut by 0 bases, the J end by 8 bases, with 8 bases between. Germline-derived CDR1 and CDR2 are SGHDT and YYEEEE. The CDR3 has 12 residues. The CDR3 sequence is CASSLGGLGYTF. The CDR3 DNA follows: TGTGCCAGCAGCTTGGGGGGGCTCGGCTACACCTTC.

V gene TRBV19 combines with J gene TRBJ2-7; 10 bases fit TRBD2. Germline-derived CDR1 and CDR2 are LNHDA and SQIVND (reference sequence). CDR3 length: 14 amino acids. J gave up 6 bases and V 6 bases, and 8 bases lay outside the gene matches. CDR3 residues: CASSQAGGQGEQYF. In DNA, the CDR3 is TGTGCCAGTAGCCAAGCGGGAGGGCAGGGCGAGCAGTACTTC.

The CDR3 loop is CARRTGHEQYF. CDR3 coding DNA: TGTGCCAGACGGACAGGGCACGAGCAGTACTTC. V usage is TRBV2 and J usage is TRBJ2-7, with 8 bases identical to TRBD1. This CDR3 region has 11 residues. Germline V gene data show CDR1 as SNHLY and CDR2 as FYNNEI. V lost 9 bases and J lost 5; bases outside the gene matches: 3. Full variable domain (missing parts from reference TRBV2 and TRBJ2-7): EPEVTQTPSHQVTQMGQEVILRCVPISNHLYFYWYRQILGQKVEFLVSFYNNEISEKSEIFDDQFSVERPDGSNFTLKIRSTKLEDSAMYFCARRTGHEQYFGPGTRLTVT.

This chain connects TRBV5-1 to TRBJ1-1, with D possibly matching TRBD1 (6 bases). Germline V gene lookup returns CDR1 SGHRS and CDR2 YFSETQ. The CDR3 extends over 14 amino acids. Trimming stripped 4 bases from V and 1 base from J, with 11 bases between. CDR3 in DNA: TGCGCCAGCAGCCCAAGGGGGGGGAACACTGAAGCTTTCTTT. Its translation is CASSPRGGNTEAFF.

The chain links TRBV9 to TRBJ1-1; TRBD1 might be the D (5 bases). The CDR3 has 16 amino acids. V lost 6 bases and J 1 base, leaving 19 bases between the germline ends. Germline loops: CDR1 SGDLS, CDR2 YYNGEE. The DNA of the CDR3 is TGTGCCAGCACGCGCGGCGGGGGTGTTGGGAACACTGAAGCTTTCTTT. Protein product: CASTRGGGVGNTEAFF. The full variable domain, with the rest looked up from reference TRBV9 and TRBJ1-1, is DSGVTQTPKHLITATGQRVTLRCSPRSGDLSVYWYQQSLDQGLQFLIQYYNGEERAKGNILERFSAQQFPDLHSELNLSSLELGDSALYFCASTRGGGVGNTEAFFGQGTRLTVV.

The chain recombines TRBV27 with TRBJ2-7, with 9 bases lining up with TRBD1. With 8 bases clipped from V and 2 bases from J, the junction kept 4 bases outside the gene matches. Germline loops: CDR1 MNHEY, CDR2 SMNVEV (reference sequence). This CDR3 contains 13 residues. In DNA, the CDR3 is TGTGCCAGCCTGGGACAGGGCACCTACGAGCAGTACTTC. Translated, it gives CASLGQGTYEQYF.